This is a list of T cell receptor beta chains from one sample in a study of beta chain features in type 1 diabetes. Sequenced by immunoSEQ multiplex PCR; TCRdb stores in-frame clones only, minus some. The profile covers roughly 300,000 clones, with 7.5% to 9% appearing a single time and less than 0.45% taken by the ten largest. Specimen: central memory CD4+ T cells from blood. The receptor set was obtained from a woman aged 18-30 years in good health. Both conserved end residues are part of each CDR3. The D gene is left open where the match is weak. Expanded clones get a size class; other rows say once, few or many, or leave the size out.

abundance,v_gene,d_gene,j_gene,CDR3nt,CDR3aa
-,TRBV6-5,-,TRBJ1-4,TGTGCCAGCAGTCACTTTGGGTCGTCAACTAATGAAAAACTGTTTTTT,CASSHFGSSTNEKLFF
-,TRBV4-3,-,TRBJ2-6,TGCGCCAACAGCCAAGATCTGGACAGGGCCAACGTCCTGACTTTC,CANSQDLDRANVLTF
-,TRBV7-3,-,TRBJ2-5,TGTGCCAGCAGTAGGACAAGCCAAGAGACCCAGTACTTC,CASSRTSQETQYF
-,TRBV29-1,-,TRBJ1-2,TGCAGCGTTGTCCTCGAGACTGACCTGTATGGCTACACCTTC,CSVVLETDLYGYTF
few,TRBV5-1,-,TRBJ2-5,TGCGCCAGCAGCTTGGTGATGGTAGAGACCCAGTACTTC,CASSLVMVETQYF
-,TRBV7-3,-,TRBJ2-2,TGTGCCAGCAGCTTAACTAACACCGGGGAGCTGTTTTTT,CASSLTNTGELFF
-,TRBV10-3,-,TRBJ2-5,TGTGCCATCAGTTCTCAAACCGGAGGACAAGAGACCCAGTACTTC,CAISSQTGGQETQYF
few,TRBV7-9,-,TRBJ2-7,TGTGCCAGCAGCTTCTCGCACGAGCAGTACTTC,CASSFSHEQYF
few,TRBV7-8,-,TRBJ2-3,TGTGCCAGCAGCTTCCAGCTAGCGGATACGCAGTATTTT,CASSFQLADTQYF
few,TRBV7-9,-,TRBJ2-3,TGTGCCAGCAGCCTCCTTCGTTTGGGAAGTCCAGTTTTT,CASSLLRLGSPVF
few,TRBV5-1,TRBD1,TRBJ2-3,TGCGCCAGCAGCTCGGACAGGCCCACAGATACGCAGTATTTT,CASSSDRPTDTQYF
-,TRBV6-5,-,TRBJ2-3,TGTGCCAGCAGTTACGGCGTTCGCGTACGCACAGATACGCAGTATTTT,CASSYGVRVRTDTQYF
-,TRBV11-2,TRBD2,TRBJ2-7,TGTGCCAGCACCATTAGCGGGCCGACCTCCTACGAGCAGTACTTC,CASTISGPTSYEQYF
many,TRBV10-3,-,TRBJ2-5,TGTGCCATCAGTGGAACCTCAGGGGAGACCCAGTACTTC,CAISGTSGETQYF
-,TRBV11-2,-,TRBJ2-6,TGTGCCAGCAGCCACGGGGGTAGTGGGGCCAACGTCCTGACTTTC,CASSHGGSGANVLTF
-,TRBV10-3,-,TRBJ2-7,TGTGCCAGCAGCCTCTGGAGGGGGCCTAGCCCCTACGAGCAGTACTTC,CASSLWRGPSPYEQYF
-,TRBV4-3,-,TRBJ2-1,TGCGCCAGCAGCCAAGATCTGACCGGCCCGGGCCGCCCTAATGAGCAGTTCTTC,CASSQDLTGPGRPNEQFF
-,TRBV5-1,-,TRBJ2-6,TGCGCCAGCTTGGAGGCCTCTGGGGCCAACGTCCTGACTTTC,CASLEASGANVLTF
few,TRBV28,TRBD2,TRBJ2-1,TGTGCCAGCAGTCCCCCCACTAGCGGATCTACTATTGAGCAGTTCTTC,CASSPPTSGSTIEQFF
-,TRBV6-1,-,TRBJ2-7,TGTGCCAGCAGTCATGACAGCACTCCCTACGAGCAGTACTTC,CASSHDSTPYEQYF
-,TRBV4-2,-,TRBJ2-2,TGTGCCAGCAGCCGATCAGCTCTAGCCAACACCGGGGAGCTGTTTTTT,CASSRSALANTGELFF
few,TRBV4-3,-,TRBJ2-7,TGCGCCAGCAGCCTGGGACTTCATAACTACGAGCAGTACTTC,CASSLGLHNYEQYF
few,TRBV7-3,-,TRBJ1-1,TGTGCCAGCAGCCGCCTTGGGTCGAACACTGAAGCTTTCTTT,CASSRLGSNTEAFF
many,TRBV7-3,TRBD2,TRBJ2-1,TGTGCCAGCAGCGTGACTGGCGGGAGGTACAATGAGCAGTTCTTC,CASSVTGGRYNEQFF
-,TRBV27,-,TRBJ2-3,TGTGCCAGCAGTTTAGATTTTCGGGATACGCAGTATTTT,CASSLDFRDTQYF
-,TRBV6-6,-,TRBJ1-4,TGTGCCAGCAGCAATGGACAGCAGGGGATGGATGAAAAACTGTTTTTT,CASSNGQQGMDEKLFF
few,TRBV28,-,TRBJ2-1,TGTGCCAGCGGGGAGTCCGGGACACGATACAATGAGCAGTTCTTC,CASGESGTRYNEQFF
many,TRBV2,-,TRBJ1-2,TGTGCCAGCACCACAGGACCCTATGGCTACACCTTC,CASTTGPYGYTF
-,TRBV19,-,TRBJ1-1,TGTGCCAGTAGTACTCAGAGTGAAGCTTTCTTT,CASSTQSEAFF
-,TRBV19,TRBD2,TRBJ2-7,TGTGCCAGTAGTAAGTCCGGGACTAGCGGGACCATTTCCTACGAGCAGTACTTC,CASSKSGTSGTISYEQYF
-,TRBV11-2,TRBD2,TRBJ2-1,TGTGCCACCTCCCCAGCTAGCGGGACCTACAATGAGCAGTTCTTC,CATSPASGTYNEQFF
-,TRBV27,-,TRBJ2-3,TGTGCCAGCAGTTTAGAATTCGCGGGACAGAGGCGGGATACGCAGTATTTT,CASSLEFAGQRRDTQYF
few,TRBV7-2,-,TRBJ2-7,TGTGCCAGCAGCTCCTCCGGAGTCCCCTACGAGCAGTACTTC,CASSSSGVPYEQYF
few,TRBV5-1,TRBD1,TRBJ2-5,TGCGCCAGCAGCTACGGACAGGGACGAGAGACCCAGTACTTC,CASSYGQGRETQYF
few,TRBV7-2,-,TRBJ2-1,TGTGCCAGCAGCTTTAGGGCGGGCTCCTACAATGAGCAGTTCTTC,CASSFRAGSYNEQFF
-,TRBV6-1,-,TRBJ2-2,TGTGCCAGCAGGGGGGTTAGGGGGAACACCGGGGAGCTGTTTTTT,CASRGVRGNTGELFF
few,TRBV7-2,TRBD2,TRBJ2-1,TGTGCCAGCAGCTTACCATTAGCGAGCGGGACTGAGCAGTTCTTC,CASSLPLASGTEQFF
few,TRBV15,TRBD1,TRBJ1-1,TGTGCCACCAGCAGAGACGGGACAGCAAGTGAAGCTTTCTTT,CATSRDGTASEAFF
-,TRBV5-4,TRBD1,TRBJ1-1,TGTGCCAGCAGCTTGGGACAGGGGGGCGGAGGTATCACTGAAGCTTTCTTT,CASSLGQGGGGITEAFF
-,TRBV4-2,-,TRBJ2-3,TGTGCCAGCAGCCAAGATCAACGAGATACGCAGTATTTT,CASSQDQRDTQYF
-,TRBV7-2,TRBD2,TRBJ2-2,TGTGCCAGCAGCCCACCGGGACTAAGAAACACCGGGGAGCTGTTTTTT,CASSPPGLRNTGELFF
few,TRBV7-2,-,TRBJ2-7,TGTGCCAGCAGCCTCGCTAGCGTTCGGGAGCAGTACTTC,CASSLASVREQYF
-,TRBV25-1,-,TRBJ2-2,TGTGCCAGCCCTCGGACAGTCACCGGGGAGCTGTTTTTT,CASPRTVTGELFF
-,TRBV18,-,TRBJ2-3,TGTGCCAGCTCACCATCCGGGGGAGATACGCAGTATTTT,CASSPSGGDTQYF
few,TRBV15,TRBD1,TRBJ1-4,TGTGCCACCAGCAGAAACAGGGGGCAAGATGAAAAACTGTTTTTT,CATSRNRGQDEKLFF
few,TRBV5-1,-,TRBJ2-2,TGCGCCAGCAGCCCCGCCAGGGGGGGTGCCGGGGAGCTGTTTTTT,CASSPARGGAGELFF
few,TRBV6-6,-,TRBJ2-2,TGTGCCAGCAGTCCTCTAATAAGTCCCGGGGAGCTGTTTTTT,CASSPLISPGELFF
few,TRBV5-5,TRBD2,TRBJ2-4,TGTGCCAGCAGCTCGGGAGGAGCCAAAAACATTCAGTACTTC,CASSSGGAKNIQYF